This TCR beta chain was identified in a study of Ad26.COV2.S vaccination and SARS-CoV-2 variants. TCRdb's table, derived via immunoSEQ multiplex PCR, lists solely in-frame clones and lacks some. The data hold some 250,000 clones, with 88% observed a single time. Documented treatment: roughly 18 received Ad26.COV2.S at low or high dose, single or two shots; 5 received placebo; per-sample allocation not given. Sampling was done on day 63 after the first vaccine or placebo injection. An Ad26 vector expressing Wuhan-strain SARS-CoV-2 spike served as the vaccine. Here the sequenced sample was peripheral blood, taken in a trial of Ad26.COV2.S vaccine versus placebo. This sequence was found in a person aged 18-65 years who received the Ad26.COV2.S COVID-19 vaccine or a placebo.

CDR3 region: CASSGVEGNYGYTF. The DNA of the CDR3 is TGCGCCAGCAGCGGGGTCGAGGGTAACTATGGCTACACCTTC. The chain joins TRBV5-1 to TRBJ1-2; D remains ambiguous. From germline, CDR1 is SGHRS and CDR2 YFSETQ. The CDR3 extends over 14 amino acids. V lost 4 bases and J 1 base, leaving 11 bases between the germline ends.